A single sample gave rise to the 19 T cell receptor beta chains below, sequenced in a study of chemoradiotherapy in HPV16-positive cancers. TCRdb's copy holds only in-frame clones and misses some; the assay was immunoSEQ multiplex PCR. The sample shows approximately 2,800 clones, 70% to 90% of them seen only once. Sequenced material: blood, taken from a patient who underwent chemoradiotherapy. The receptors were gathered from a human donor with HPV-associated anogenital cancer.

V and J are TRBV11-3 and TRBJ2-3; possible D gene TRBD1, 7 bases. The CDR3 is 15 amino acids. CDR1 and CDR2 (germline): SGHNT, YENEEA. Trimming stripped 5 bases from V and 2 bases from J, with 14 bases between. The CDR3 DNA is TGTGCCAGCAGCCCTGGAGGGACAGACACAGATACGCAGTATTTT. The encoded protein is CASSPGGTDTDTQYF.

This chain connects TRBV14 to TRBJ2-2; D is undetermined. Per germline, CDR1 SGHDN and CDR2 FVKESK. CDR3 length: 14 residues. Trimming shortened V by 0 bases and J by 6 bases, and 8 bases separated the two germline ends. The CDR3 is CASSQETWAGELFF. CDR3 coding DNA: TGTGCCAGCAGCCAAGAGACTTGGGCCGGGGAGCTGTTTTTT.

J is TRBJ2-2 and V is TRBV9, with 10 bases matching TRBD2. Germline loops: CDR1 SGDLS, CDR2 YYNGEE. The CDR3 totals 17 residues. J gave up 7 bases and V 0 bases, and 9 bases lay outside the gene matches. Written as DNA, the CDR3 is TGTGCCAGCAGCGTAGAAGAAGCGGGGGGGCCTCTCGGGGAGCTGTTTTTT. This sequence encodes CASSVEEAGGPLGELFF.

The sample holds a few counts of this clone. The genes are TRBV29-1 and TRBJ1-1, with D possibly being TRBD1 (5 bases). Trimming stripped 7 bases from V and 11 bases from J, with 20 bases between. CDR3 size: 12 residues. Per germline, CDR1 SQVTM and CDR2 ANQGSEA. The CDR3 sequence: CSANPTERSAFF. As DNA, the CDR3 is TGCAGCGCCAACCCGACAGAGCGTTCGGCTTTCTTT.

The rearrangement links TRBV9 to TRBJ2-5, with 8 bases fitting TRBD2. CDR1 is SGDLS, CDR2 YYNGEE, per germline. The CDR3 has 16 residues. The J segment lost 4 bases and the V segment lost 2 bases, leaving 10 bases of the junction unmatched. The CDR3 nucleotides read TGTGCCAGCAGCGTCACCGGGGGGGCGGTCGGAGAGACCCAGTACTTC. Translated, it gives CASSVTGGAVGETQYF.

In nucleotides, the CDR3 is TGTGCCAGCAGTTTCCAAGGGGACGGGGACTATGGCTACACCTTC. Translating gives CASSFQGDGDYGYTF. This rearrangement joins TRBV27 to TRBJ1-2; tentative D call: TRBD1 (5 bases). Germline V gene lookup returns CDR1 MNHEY and CDR2 SMNVEV (reference sequence). V lost 3 bases and J 3 bases, leaving 14 bases between the germline ends. The CDR3 is 15 amino acids.

The gene calls are TRBV7-8 and TRBJ2-7, with 8 bases lining up with TRBD2. CDR3 length: 15 amino acids. Germline V gene sequence: CDR1 SGHVS, CDR2 FQNEAQ. V gave up 5 bases and J gave up 2 bases; unmatched junction bases: 8. The CDR3 spells CASSHTSGVTYEQYV. CDR3 coding DNA: TGTGCCAGCAGCCACACTAGCGGCGTGACCTACGAGCAGTACGTC.

The chain links TRBV6-5 to TRBJ1-6; TRBD1 matches at 7 bases. The junction had 8 bases not matched to a gene; V was cut back by 4 bases and J by 8 bases. The CDR3 covers 15 residues. CDR1 is MNHEY, CDR2 SVGAGI, per germline. This CDR3 is CASSSTGDHYSPLHF. CDR3 coding DNA: TGTGCCAGCAGTTCTACAGGGGATCACTATTCACCCCTCCACTTT.

The chain recombines TRBV9 with TRBJ1-2, with D tentatively TRBD1 (5 bases). CDR1 is SGDLS, CDR2 YYNGEE, per germline. Trimming pared 2 bases from V and 0 bases from J, leaving 8 bases between. The CDR3 loop spans 14 amino acids. CDR3 sequence: CASSVDSANYGYTF. The CDR3 DNA is TGTGCCAGCAGCGTCGACAGCGCTAACTATGGCTACACCTTC.

This clone was seen only once. The chain links TRBV6-6 to TRBJ2-1; 8 bases are a match to TRBD2. In germline, CDR1 is MNHNY, CDR2 SVGAGI (reference sequence). V dropped 2 bases and J dropped 6; count of bases not matched to a gene: 6. This CDR3 is built from 15 residues. The CDR3 loop is CASSYVLGTSNEQFF. As DNA, the CDR3 is TGTGCCAGCAGTTACGTCTTAGGGACTAGCAATGAGCAGTTCTTC.

The V and J genes are TRBV27 and TRBJ1-3; D uncertain. Germline assignment: CDR1 MNHEY and CDR2 SMNVEV (reference sequence). Trimming took off 5 bases at V and 0 bases at J, with 14 bases between the two ends. CDR3 length equals 16 residues. CDR3: CASSRVGGTSGNTIYF. CDR3 in DNA: TGTGCCAGCAGTCGGGTGGGAGGAACCTCTGGAAACACCATATATTTT.

Details on this clone: The conserved final phenylalanine or tryptophan is absent from the CDR3, which likely points to a read error. This chain joins TRBV7-8 and TRBJ1-3, with D perhaps matching TRBD1 (5 bases). This CDR3 is 13 amino acids long. Deletions cut 4 bases from V and 2 bases from J, with 6 bases between. In germline, CDR1 is SGHVS, CDR2 FQNEAQ. In DNA form, the CDR3 reads TGTGCCAGCAGCTCAGGGCCTGGAAACACCATATATTCT. It encodes CASSSGPGNTIYS.

CDR3 in DNA: TGTGCCAGCAGTTACGACGATGGAAACACCATATATTTT. It specifies CASSYDDGNTIYF. The rearrangement uses TRBV6-6 and TRBJ1-3; D gene ambiguous. V dropped 2 bases and J dropped 3 bases, with 5 bases sitting between them. Per germline, CDR1 MNHNY and CDR2 SVGAGI (reference sequence). The CDR3 loop spans 13 amino acids.

The chain links TRBV4-1 to TRBJ2-1; D gene unclear. Between the trimmed V and J ends, which lost 1 base and 9 bases, there was a span of 16 bases. Germline V CDR1 and CDR2: MGHRA, YSYEKL. The CDR3 has 15 amino acids. The CDR3 loop reads CASSQVEAGDREQFF. DNA for the CDR3: TGCGCCAGCAGCCAAGTCGAGGCAGGTGATCGTGAGCAGTTCTTC.

J is TRBJ2-1 and V is TRBV7-9, with 9 bases lining up with TRBD2. CDR1 is SEHNR, CDR2 FQNEAQ, per germline (reference sequence). This CDR3 comprises 17 residues. V shed 0 bases and J 5 bases; nucleotides not matched to a gene: 8. CDR3 protein: CASSLAFGSSGDNEQFF. In DNA, the CDR3 is TGTGCCAGCAGCTTAGCGTTTGGGTCTAGCGGGGACAATGAGCAGTTCTTC.

V gene TRBV4-1 combines with J gene TRBJ1-2; 8 nucleotides agree with TRBD1. Germline CDR1 and CDR2: MGHRA and YSYEKL. Trimming cost V 0 bases and J 6 bases; bases outside gene matches: 9. The CDR3 is 16 residues long. The CDR3 region is CASSQEGTGSMDGYTF. CDR3 coding DNA: TGCGCCAGCAGCCAAGAGGGGACAGGAAGCATGGATGGCTACACCTTC.

The chain recombines TRBV11-3 with TRBJ2-1; TRBD2 agrees at 9 bases. The V gene's germline CDR1 is SGHNT and CDR2 YENEEA. The CDR3 is 16 amino acids. V gave up 5 bases and J gave up 7 bases; unmatched junction bases: 12. In nucleotides, the CDR3 is TGTGCCAGCAGCCCGGCGGGGGGGCGGGAGTTGAATGAGCAGTTCTTC. Its protein product is CASSPAGGRELNEQFF.

The chain couples TRBV13 to TRBJ1-2, with a weak D call TRBD1 (6 bases). The germline CDR1 and CDR2 sequences are PRHDT and FYEKMQ (reference sequence). CDR3 length equals 12 residues. V was trimmed by 2 bases and J by 8 bases, leaving 9 bases between them. The CDR3 bases are TGTGCCAGCAGCTTAAACAGGGACGGCTACACCTTC. It codes for CASSLNRDGYTF.

J is TRBJ1-5 and V is TRBV12-5; no clear D gene. The CDR3 sequence is 15 residues long. Germline CDR1 and CDR2: LGHNT and FRNRAP. V was pared by 7 bases and J by 0 bases, with 13 bases between. The CDR3 region has the DNA TGTGCTAGTGCCGAGGACGGTAATAGCAATCAGCCCCAGCATTTT. This sequence encodes CASAEDGNSNQPQHF.